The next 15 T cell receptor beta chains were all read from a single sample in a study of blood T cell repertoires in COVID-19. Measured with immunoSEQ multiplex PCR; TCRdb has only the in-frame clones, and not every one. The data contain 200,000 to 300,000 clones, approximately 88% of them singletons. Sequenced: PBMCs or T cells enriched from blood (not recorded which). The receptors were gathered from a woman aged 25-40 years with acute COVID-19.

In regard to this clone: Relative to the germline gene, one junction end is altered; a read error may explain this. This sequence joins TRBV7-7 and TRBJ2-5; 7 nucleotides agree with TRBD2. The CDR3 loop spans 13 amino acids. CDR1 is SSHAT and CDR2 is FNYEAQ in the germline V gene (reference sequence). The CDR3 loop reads CASSLAAQETQYF. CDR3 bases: TGTGCTAGCAGCCTAGCGGCTCAAGAGACCCAGTACTTC.

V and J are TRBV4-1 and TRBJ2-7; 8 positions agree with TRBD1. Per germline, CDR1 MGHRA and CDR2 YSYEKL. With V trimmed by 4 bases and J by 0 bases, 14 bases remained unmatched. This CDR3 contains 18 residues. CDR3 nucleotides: TGCGCCAGCAGCCGTGACGCTTTCGACAGGGGATTCTCCTACGAGCAGTACTTC. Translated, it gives CASSRDAFDRGFSYEQYF.

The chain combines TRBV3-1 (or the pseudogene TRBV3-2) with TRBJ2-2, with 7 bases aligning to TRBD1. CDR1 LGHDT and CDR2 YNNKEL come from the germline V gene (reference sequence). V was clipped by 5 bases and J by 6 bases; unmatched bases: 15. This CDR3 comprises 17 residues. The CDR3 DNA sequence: TGTGCCAGCAGCTTCCCAAACGAGGGGGCGCGAGCCGGGGAGCTGTTTTTT. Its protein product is CASSFPNEGARAGELFF.

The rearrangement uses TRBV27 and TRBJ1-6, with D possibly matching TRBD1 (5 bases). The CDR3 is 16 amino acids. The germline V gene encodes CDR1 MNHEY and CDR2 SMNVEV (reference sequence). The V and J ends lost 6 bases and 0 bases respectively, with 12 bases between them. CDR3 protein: CASSTGSSSYNSPLHF. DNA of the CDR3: TGTGCCAGCAGCACAGGTTCAAGCTCCTATAATTCACCCCTCCACTTT.

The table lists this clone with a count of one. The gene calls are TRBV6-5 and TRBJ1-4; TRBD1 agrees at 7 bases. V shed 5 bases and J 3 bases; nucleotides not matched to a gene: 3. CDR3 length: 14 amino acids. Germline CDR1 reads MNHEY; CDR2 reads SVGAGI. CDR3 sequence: CASSMTGSNEKLFF. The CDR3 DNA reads TGTGCCAGCAGTATGACAGGGTCTAATGAAAAACTGTTTTTT.

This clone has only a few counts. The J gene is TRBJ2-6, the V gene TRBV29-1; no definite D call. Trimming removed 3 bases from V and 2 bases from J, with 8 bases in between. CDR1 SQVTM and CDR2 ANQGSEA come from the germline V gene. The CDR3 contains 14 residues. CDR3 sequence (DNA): TGCAGCGTTGAGTCTGTCCCTGGGGCCAACGTCCTGACTTTC. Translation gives CSVESVPGANVLTF.

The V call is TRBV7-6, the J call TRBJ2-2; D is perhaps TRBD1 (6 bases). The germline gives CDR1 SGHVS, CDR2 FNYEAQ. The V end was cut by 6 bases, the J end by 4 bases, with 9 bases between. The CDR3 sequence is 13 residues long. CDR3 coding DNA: TGTGCCAGCAGAACAGGGCGCACCGGGGAGCTGTTTTTT. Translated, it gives CASRTGRTGELFF.

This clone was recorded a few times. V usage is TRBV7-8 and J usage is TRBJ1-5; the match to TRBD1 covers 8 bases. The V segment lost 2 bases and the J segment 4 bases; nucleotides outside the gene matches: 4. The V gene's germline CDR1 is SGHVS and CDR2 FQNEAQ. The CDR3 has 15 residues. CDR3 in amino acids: CASSLPDRGNQPQHF. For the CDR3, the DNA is TGTGCCAGCAGCTTACCCGACAGGGGAAATCAGCCCCAGCATTTT.

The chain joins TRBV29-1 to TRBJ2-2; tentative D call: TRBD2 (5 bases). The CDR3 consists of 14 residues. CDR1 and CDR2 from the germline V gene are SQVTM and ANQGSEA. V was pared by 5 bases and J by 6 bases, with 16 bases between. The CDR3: CSVSVRDVAGELFF. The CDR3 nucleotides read TGCAGCGTTTCTGTGAGGGATGTGGCCGGGGAGCTGTTTTTT.

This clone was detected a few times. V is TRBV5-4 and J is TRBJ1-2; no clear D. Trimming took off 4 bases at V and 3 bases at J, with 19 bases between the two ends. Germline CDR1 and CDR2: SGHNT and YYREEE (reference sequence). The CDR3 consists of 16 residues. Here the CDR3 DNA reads TGTGCCAGCAGCCCAGGAGGCCGGAGCGCAGACTATGGCTACACCTTC. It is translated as CASSPGGRSADYGYTF.

In DNA, the CDR3 is TGTGCCAGCAGCTCCAAAGCGGGGGCCCAAGAGACCCAGTACTTC. Its translation is CASSSKAGAQETQYF. This rearrangement joins TRBV7-2 to TRBJ2-5; 8 bases map to TRBD2. This CDR3 has 15 residues. The junction had 5 bases not matched to a gene; V was cut back by 4 bases and J by 1 base. CDR1 and CDR2 (germline): SGHTA, FQGNSA.

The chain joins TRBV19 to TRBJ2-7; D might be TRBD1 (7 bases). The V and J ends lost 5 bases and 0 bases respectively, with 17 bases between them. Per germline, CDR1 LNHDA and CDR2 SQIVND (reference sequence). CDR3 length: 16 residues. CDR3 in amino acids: CASSGGTARASYEQYF. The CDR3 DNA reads TGTGCCAGTAGTGGGGGGACAGCCCGGGCCTCCTACGAGCAGTACTTC.

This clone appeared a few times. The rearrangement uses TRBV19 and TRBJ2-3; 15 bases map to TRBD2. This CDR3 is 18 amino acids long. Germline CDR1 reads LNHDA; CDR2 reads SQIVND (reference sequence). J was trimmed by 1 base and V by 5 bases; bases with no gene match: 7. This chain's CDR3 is CASSPTRTSGGGTDTQYF. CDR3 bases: TGTGCCAGTAGTCCAACCCGGACTAGCGGGGGGGGCACAGATACGCAGTATTTT.

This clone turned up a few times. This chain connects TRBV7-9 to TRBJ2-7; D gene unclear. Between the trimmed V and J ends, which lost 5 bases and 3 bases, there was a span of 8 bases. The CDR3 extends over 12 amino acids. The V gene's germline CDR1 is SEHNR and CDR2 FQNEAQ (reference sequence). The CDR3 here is CASSPDNYEQYF. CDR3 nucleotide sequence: TGTGCCAGCAGCCCTGACAACTACGAGCAGTACTTC.

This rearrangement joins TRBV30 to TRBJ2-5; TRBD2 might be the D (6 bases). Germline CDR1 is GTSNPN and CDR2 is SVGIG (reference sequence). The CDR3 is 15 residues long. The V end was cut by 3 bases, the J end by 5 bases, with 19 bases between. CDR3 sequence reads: CAWSGNRDSGETQYF. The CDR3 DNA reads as TGTGCCTGGAGCGGTAACCGGGACTCCGGGGAGACCCAGTACTTC.